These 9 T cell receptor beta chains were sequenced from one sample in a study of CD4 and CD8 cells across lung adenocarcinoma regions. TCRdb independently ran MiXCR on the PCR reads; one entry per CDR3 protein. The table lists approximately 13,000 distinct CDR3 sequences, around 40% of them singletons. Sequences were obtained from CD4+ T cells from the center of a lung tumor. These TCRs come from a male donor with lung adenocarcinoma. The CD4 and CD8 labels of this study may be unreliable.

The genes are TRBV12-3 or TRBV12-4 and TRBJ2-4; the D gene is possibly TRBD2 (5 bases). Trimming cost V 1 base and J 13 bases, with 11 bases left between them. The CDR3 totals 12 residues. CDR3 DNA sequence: TGTGCCAGCAGTTTAGAAGGAGCGGAGCAGTACTTC. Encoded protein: CASSLEGAEQYF.

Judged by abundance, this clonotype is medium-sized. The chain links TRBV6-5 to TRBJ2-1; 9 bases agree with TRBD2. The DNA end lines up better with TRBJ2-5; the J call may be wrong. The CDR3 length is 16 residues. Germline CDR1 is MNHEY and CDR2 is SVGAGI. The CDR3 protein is CASSYWASGAQETQYF. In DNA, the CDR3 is TGTGCCAGCAGTTACTGGGCTAGCGGGGCGCAAGAGACCCAGTACTTC.

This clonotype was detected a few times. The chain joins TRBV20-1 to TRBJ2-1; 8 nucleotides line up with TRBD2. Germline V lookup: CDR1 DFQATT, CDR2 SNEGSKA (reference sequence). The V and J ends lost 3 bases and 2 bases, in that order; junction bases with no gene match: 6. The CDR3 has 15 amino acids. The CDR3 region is CSASVPGLAYNEQFF. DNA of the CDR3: TGCAGTGCTAGCGTCCCGGGACTAGCCTACAATGAGCAGTTCTTC.

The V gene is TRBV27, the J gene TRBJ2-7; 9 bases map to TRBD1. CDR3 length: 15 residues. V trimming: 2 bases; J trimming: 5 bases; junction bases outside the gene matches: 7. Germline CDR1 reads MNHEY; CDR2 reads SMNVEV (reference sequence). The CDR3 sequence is CASSLEGQGVDEQYF. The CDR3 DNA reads TGTGCCAGCAGTTTAGAGGGACAGGGAGTCGACGAGCAGTACTTC.

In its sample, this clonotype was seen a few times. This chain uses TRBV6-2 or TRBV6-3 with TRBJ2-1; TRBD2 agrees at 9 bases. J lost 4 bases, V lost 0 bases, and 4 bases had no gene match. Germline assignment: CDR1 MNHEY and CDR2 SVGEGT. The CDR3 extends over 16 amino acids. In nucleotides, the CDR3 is TGTGCCAGCAGTTACTCTCCAGCGGGAGGTTACAATGAGCAGTTCTTC. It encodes CASSYSPAGGYNEQFF.

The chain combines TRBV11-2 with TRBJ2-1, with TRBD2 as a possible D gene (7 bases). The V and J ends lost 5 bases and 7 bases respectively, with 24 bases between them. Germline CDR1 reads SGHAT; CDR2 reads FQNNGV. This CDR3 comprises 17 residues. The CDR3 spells CASSPRWGGGSGNEQFF. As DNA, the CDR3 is TGTGCCAGCAGCCCCCGCTGGGGGGGCGGGAGCGGAAATGAGCAGTTCTTC.

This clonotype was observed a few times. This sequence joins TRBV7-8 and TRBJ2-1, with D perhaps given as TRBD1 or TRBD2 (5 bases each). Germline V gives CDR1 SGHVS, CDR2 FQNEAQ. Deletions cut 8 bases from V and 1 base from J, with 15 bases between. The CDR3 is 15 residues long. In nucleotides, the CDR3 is TGTGCCAGCGGCAGAGGGGAAACGTCCTACAATGAGCAGTTCTTC. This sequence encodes CASGRGETSYNEQFF.

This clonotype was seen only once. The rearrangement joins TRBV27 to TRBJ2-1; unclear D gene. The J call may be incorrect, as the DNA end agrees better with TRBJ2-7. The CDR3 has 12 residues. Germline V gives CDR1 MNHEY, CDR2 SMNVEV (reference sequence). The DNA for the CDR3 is TGTGCCAGCAGTTCGACCACCCGGGAGCAGTACTTC. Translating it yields CASSSTTREQYF.

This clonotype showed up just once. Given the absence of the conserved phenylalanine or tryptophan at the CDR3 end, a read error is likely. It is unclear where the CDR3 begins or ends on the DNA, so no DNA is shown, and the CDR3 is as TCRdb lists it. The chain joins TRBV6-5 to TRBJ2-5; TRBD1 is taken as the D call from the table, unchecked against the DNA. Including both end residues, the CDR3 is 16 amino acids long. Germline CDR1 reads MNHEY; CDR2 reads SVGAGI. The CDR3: CASSYSGSSGEETQFL.